The 9 T cell receptor beta chains given below trace back to one sample, sequenced in a study of control samples from healthy donors and cancer patients. Some clones are missing from TCRdb's copy, which holds only in-frame ones; the method was immunoSEQ multiplex PCR. This table holds about 61,000 clones, about 90% found once. The sample consisted of PBMCs. These receptors all stem from a man aged 55 to 70 with colorectal cancer.

The chain combines TRBV4-2 with TRBJ2-2, with D unclear. The germline gives CDR1 LGHNA, CDR2 YNFKEQ. The CDR3 is 18 residues long. Trimming cost V 3 bases and J 2 bases, with 19 bases left between them. For the CDR3, the DNA is TGTGCCAGCAGCCAGAGGCAAGGTAGGACGGCCAACACCGGGGAGCTGTTTTTT. Residues: CASSQRQGRTANTGELFF.

V gene TRBV6-5 combines with J gene TRBJ1-1, with 7 bases lining up with TRBD1. This CDR3 contains 12 residues. The V gene's germline CDR1 is MNHEY and CDR2 SVGAGI. The junction had 3 bases not matched to a gene; V was cut back by 2 bases and J by 9 bases. The CDR3 loop is CASSYGTAKAFF. The CDR3 nucleotides read TGTGCCAGCAGTTACGGGACAGCTAAAGCTTTCTTT.

The genes are TRBV30 and TRBJ1-5; D is possibly TRBD1 (6 bases). V was pared by 0 bases and J by 5 bases, with 11 bases between. Germline lookup yields CDR1 GTSNPN and CDR2 SVGIG (reference sequence). The CDR3 is 14 residues long. The CDR3 loop is CAWSVGGRYQPQHF. The CDR3, as DNA: TGTGCCTGGAGTGTGGGGGGCAGATATCAGCCCCAGCATTTT.

The chain joins TRBV6-2 or TRBV6-3 to TRBJ1-2; 7 bases are shared with TRBD1. Trimming took 2 bases from V and 0 from J; bases not matched to a gene: 9. Germline CDR1 and CDR2: MNHEY and SVGEGT. This CDR3 is built from 17 residues. The CDR3 region is CASSYRQGVTANYGYTF. Here the CDR3 DNA reads TGTGCCAGCAGTTACAGGCAGGGGGTGACGGCTAACTATGGCTACACCTTC.

V and J are TRBV5-1 and TRBJ1-5, with TRBD1 as a possible D gene (6 bases). Trimming shortened V by 3 bases and J by 7 bases, and 17 bases separated the two germline ends. This CDR3 spans 15 amino acids. Germline assignment: CDR1 SGHRS and CDR2 YFSETQ. The CDR3: CASSSGGGRDQPQHF. The CDR3 DNA sequence: TGCGCCAGCAGCTCGGGAGGGGGACGGGACCAGCCCCAGCATTTT.

The chain employs TRBV6-2 or TRBV6-3 and TRBJ2-3; D is undetermined. CDR1 and CDR2 from the germline V gene are MNHEY and SVGEGT. CDR3 length equals 14 residues. V dropped 0 bases and J dropped 6 bases, with 10 bases sitting between them. CDR3 region: CASSYSTGRDTQYF. The CDR3 DNA reads as TGTGCCAGCAGTTACTCGACCGGGCGGGATACGCAGTATTTT.

This clone appeared once. V is TRBV14 and J is TRBJ2-3, with D perhaps TRBD2 (6 bases). V lost 1 base, J lost 10 bases, and 12 bases lay in between. Looked up from germline, CDR1 is SGHDN and CDR2 is FVKESK. The length of the CDR3 is 13 residues. The CDR3 coding sequence is TGTGCCAGCAGCCAAGGCGCGGGGTATGCGCAGTATTTT. Amino acids: CASSQGAGYAQYF. Full variable domain (remainder filled in from reference TRBV14 and TRBJ2-3): EAGVTQFPSHSVIEKGQTVTLRCDPISGHDNLYWYRRVMGKEIKFLLHFVKESKQDESGMPNNRFLAERTGGTYSTLKVQPAELEDSGVYFCASSQGAGYAQYFGPGTRLTVL.

The chain recombines TRBV4-2 with TRBJ2-3, with TRBD2 matching 12 bases. Germline assignment: CDR1 LGHNA and CDR2 YNFKEQ. Germline trimming cut 1 base from V and 5 bases from J; bases unmatched to any gene: 1. This CDR3 is 15 amino acids long. The CDR3 nucleotides are TGTGCCAGCAGCCAAGGACTAGCGGGGGAAGATACGCAGTATTTT. This gives the protein CASSQGLAGEDTQYF.

The J gene is TRBJ2-1, the V gene TRBV7-9; D is perhaps TRBD1 (5 bases). V was shortened by 6 bases and J by 8 bases, with 17 bases between the two germline ends. Germline CDR1 and CDR2: SEHNR and FQNEAQ (reference sequence). The CDR3 sequence is 14 residues long. The CDR3: CASRIGVALDEQFF. CDR3 DNA: TGTGCCAGCAGGATAGGGGTGGCCTTGGATGAGCAGTTCTTC.